A single T cell receptor beta chain is shown here with its context. In the original analysis: Estimation of nucleated cell counts relied on the amplification of reference gene primers. Produced via immunoSEQ multiplex PCR; TCRdb's table is partial and in-frame only. V and J calls and clone size are given by that table; D and trimming were obtained from the DNA. Here the sample spans 250,000 to 350,000 clones, 87% being singletons. This record comes from a study of blood T cell repertoires in COVID-19. About the study: The study drew acute and convalescent COVID-19 samples from the United States, Italy and Spain. T cells, B-cell-depleted T cells, or PBMCs provided the cDNA or gDNA that served as material.

The CDR3 spans 13 residues. Trimming pared 6 bases from V and 7 bases from J, leaving 13 bases between. Germline CDR1 reads ENHRY; CDR2 reads SYGVKD. The sequenced sample consisted of peripheral blood. The chain couples TRBV10-3 to TRBJ1-5; D remains ambiguous. The receptor was derived from a man aged 18 to 29 with active or convalescent COVID-19. The CDR3 bases are TGTGCCATCAGATCGAGGAGTCAACAGCCCCAGCATTTT. Translating gives CAIRSRSQQPQHF.